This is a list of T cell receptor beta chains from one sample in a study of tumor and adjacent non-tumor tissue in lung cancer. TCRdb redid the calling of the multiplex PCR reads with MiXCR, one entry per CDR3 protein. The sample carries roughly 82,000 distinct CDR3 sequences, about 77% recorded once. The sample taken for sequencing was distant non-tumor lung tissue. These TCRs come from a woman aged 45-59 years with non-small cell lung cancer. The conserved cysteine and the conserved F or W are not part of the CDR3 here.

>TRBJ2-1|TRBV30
AWSTGLVGFSYNEQF
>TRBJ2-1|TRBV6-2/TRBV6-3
ASSPRDSSYNEQF
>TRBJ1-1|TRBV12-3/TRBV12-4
ASSTRASGTKAF
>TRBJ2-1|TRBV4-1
ISSHPTQGDAYNEQF
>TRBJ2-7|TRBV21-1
ASSILRGLAGVGASYEQY
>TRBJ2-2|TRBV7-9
ASSDSIRDLRSTGELF
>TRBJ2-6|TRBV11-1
ASSPPVRSGANVLT
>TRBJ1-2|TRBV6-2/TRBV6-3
ASSLSPRHYGNT
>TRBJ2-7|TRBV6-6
VSSPQGPRGGGEQY
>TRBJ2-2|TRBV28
AGSLPHLTGDNTGELF
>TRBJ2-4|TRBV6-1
TSSETDGTVIQY
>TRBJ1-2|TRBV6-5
ASRNITEQGSYDYT
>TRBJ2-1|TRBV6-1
ASRFGLAGHNEQF
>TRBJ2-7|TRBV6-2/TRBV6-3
ASNDRGRHEQY
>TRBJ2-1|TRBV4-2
ASSQEGGGGPYNERF
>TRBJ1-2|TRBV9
ASSQQGQDPGYT
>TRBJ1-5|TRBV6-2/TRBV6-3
ASSSDSNNQAQH
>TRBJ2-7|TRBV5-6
ASSLWDGTGTYEHY
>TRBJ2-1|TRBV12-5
TSGLVCAGRGRGQF
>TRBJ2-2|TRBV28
ASSHGQITGELF
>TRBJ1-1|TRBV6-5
ASNYGMLGTEAF